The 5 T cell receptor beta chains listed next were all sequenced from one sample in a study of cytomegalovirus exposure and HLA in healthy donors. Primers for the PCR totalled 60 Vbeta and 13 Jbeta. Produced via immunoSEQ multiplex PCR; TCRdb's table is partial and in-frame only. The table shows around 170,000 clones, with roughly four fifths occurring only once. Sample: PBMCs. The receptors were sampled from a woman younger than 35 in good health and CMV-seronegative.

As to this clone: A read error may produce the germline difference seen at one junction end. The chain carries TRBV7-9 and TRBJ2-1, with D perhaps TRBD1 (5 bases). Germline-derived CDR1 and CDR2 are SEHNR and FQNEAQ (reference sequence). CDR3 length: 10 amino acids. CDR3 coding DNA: TGTTCCAGCAGCTTGGACAACGAGTTCTTC. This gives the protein CSSSLDNEFF.

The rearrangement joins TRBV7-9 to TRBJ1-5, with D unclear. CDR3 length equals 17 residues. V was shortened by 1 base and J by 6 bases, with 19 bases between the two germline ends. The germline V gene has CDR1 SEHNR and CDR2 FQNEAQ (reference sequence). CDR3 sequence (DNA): TGTGCCAGCAGCTTAGTTCGGCAGGTGACCATCATTCAGCCCCAGCATTTT. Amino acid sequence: CASSLVRQVTIIQPQHF.

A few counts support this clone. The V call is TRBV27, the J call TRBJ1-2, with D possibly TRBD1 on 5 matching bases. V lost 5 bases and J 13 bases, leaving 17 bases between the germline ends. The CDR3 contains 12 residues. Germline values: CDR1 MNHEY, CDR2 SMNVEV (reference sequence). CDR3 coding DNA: TGTGCCAGCAGTGGCGACAGCATTCGGACCACCTTC. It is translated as CASSGDSIRTTF.

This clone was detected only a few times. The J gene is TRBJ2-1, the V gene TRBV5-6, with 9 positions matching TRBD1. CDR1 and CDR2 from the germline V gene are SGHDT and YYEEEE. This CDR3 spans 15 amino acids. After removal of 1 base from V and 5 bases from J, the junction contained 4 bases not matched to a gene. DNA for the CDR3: TGTGCCAGCAGCTTGAGGGGACAGGGCCACAATGAGCAGTTCTTC. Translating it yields CASSLRGQGHNEQFF.

The DNA of the CDR3 is TGTGCCAGCAGCCTCGGGGGAGTGGGCACTGAAGCTTTCTTT. It specifies CASSLGGVGTEAFF. The rearrangement uses TRBV9 and TRBJ1-1, with a tentative D call TRBD1 (5 bases). Germline assignment: CDR1 SGDLS and CDR2 YYNGEE. V was shortened by 4 bases and J by 4 bases, with 14 bases between the two germline ends. The CDR3 loop spans 14 amino acids.